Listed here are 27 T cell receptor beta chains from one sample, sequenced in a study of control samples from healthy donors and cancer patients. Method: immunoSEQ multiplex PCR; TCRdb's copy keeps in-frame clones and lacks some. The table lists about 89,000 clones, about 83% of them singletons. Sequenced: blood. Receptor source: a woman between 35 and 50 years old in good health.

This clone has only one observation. The CDR3 region has the DNA TGTGCCAGCAGCCTACAGGGTTCTTCTGGAAACACCATATATTTT. Translating it yields CASSLQGSSGNTIYF. The V and J genes are TRBV7-2 and TRBJ1-3; maybe TRBD1 (6 bases). Trimming shortened V by 5 bases and J by 1 base, and 12 bases separated the two germline ends. The CDR3 totals 15 residues. Germline CDR1 reads SGHTA; CDR2 reads FQGNSA.

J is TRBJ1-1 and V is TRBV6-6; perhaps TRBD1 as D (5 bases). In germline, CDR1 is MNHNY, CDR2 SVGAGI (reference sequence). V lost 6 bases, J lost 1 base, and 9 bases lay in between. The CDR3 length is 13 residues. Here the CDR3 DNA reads TGTGCCAGCAGCCTCGGGGGGAACACTGAAGCTTTCTTT. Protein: CASSLGGNTEAFF.

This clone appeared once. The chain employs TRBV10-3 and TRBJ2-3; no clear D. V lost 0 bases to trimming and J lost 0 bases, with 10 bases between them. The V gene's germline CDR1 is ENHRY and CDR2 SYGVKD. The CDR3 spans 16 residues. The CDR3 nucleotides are TGTGCCATCAGTGAGTCCGGACGGTCTAGCACAGATACGCAGTATTTT. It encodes CAISESGRSSTDTQYF.

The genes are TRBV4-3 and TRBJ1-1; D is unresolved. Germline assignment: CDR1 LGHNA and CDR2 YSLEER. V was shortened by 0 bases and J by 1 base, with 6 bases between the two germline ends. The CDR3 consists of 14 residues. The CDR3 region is CASSQDRGNTEAFF. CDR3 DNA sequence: TGCGCCAGCAGCCAAGATAGAGGGAACACTGAAGCTTTCTTT.

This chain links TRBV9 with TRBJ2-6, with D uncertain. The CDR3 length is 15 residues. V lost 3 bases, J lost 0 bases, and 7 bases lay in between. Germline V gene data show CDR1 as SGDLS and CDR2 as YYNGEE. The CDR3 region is CASSDEDSGANVLTF. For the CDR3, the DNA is TGTGCCAGCAGCGATGAGGACTCTGGGGCCAACGTCCTGACTTTC. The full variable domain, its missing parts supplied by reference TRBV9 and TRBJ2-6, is DSGVTQTPKHLITATGQRVTLRCSPRSGDLSVYWYQQSLDQGLQFLIQYYNGEERAKGNILERFSAQQFPDLHSELNLSSLELGDSALYFCASSDEDSGANVLTFGAGSRLTVL.

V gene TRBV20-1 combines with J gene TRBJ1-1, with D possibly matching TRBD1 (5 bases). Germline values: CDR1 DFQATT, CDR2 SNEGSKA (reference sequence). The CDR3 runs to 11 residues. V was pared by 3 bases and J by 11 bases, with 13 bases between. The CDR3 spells CSARGPKRAFF. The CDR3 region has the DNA TGCAGTGCTAGGGGACCAAAAAGGGCTTTCTTT.

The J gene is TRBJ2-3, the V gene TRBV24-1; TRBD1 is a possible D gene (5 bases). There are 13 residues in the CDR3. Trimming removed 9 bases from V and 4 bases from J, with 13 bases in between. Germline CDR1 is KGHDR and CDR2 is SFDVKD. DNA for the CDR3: TGTGCCACCGGCATCCAGGGCGCAGATACGCAGTATTTT. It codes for CATGIQGADTQYF.

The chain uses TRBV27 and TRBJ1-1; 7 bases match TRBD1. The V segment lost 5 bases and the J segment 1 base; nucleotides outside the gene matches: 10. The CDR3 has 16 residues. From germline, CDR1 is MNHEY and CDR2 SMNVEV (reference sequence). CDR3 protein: CASSPRTGSGNTEAFF. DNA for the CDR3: TGTGCCAGCAGTCCCCGGACAGGTAGTGGGAACACTGAAGCTTTCTTT.

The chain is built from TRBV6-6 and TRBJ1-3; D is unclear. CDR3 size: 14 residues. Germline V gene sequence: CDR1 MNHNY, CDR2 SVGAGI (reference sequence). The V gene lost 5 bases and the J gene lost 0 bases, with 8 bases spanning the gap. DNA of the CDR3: TGTGCCAGCAGTCTCGGACTCTCTGGAAACACCATATATTTT. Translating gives CASSLGLSGNTIYF.

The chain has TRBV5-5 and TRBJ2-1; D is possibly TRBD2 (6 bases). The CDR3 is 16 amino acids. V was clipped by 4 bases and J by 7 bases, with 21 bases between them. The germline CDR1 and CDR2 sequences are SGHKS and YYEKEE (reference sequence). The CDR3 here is CASSPALTGVSNEQFF. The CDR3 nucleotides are TGTGCCAGCAGCCCCGCCTTGACGGGGGTCTCAAATGAGCAGTTCTTC.

The CDR3 region has the DNA TGCGCCAGCAGCCAATACAGGGCGGGGGTTCGGTCTAAGCCTGAAGCTTTCTTT. Translating it yields CASSQYRAGVRSKPEAFF. The chain links TRBV4-1 to TRBJ1-1; tentative D call: TRBD1 (6 bases). CDR3 length: 18 residues. Trimming took off 2 bases at V and 6 bases at J, with 25 bases between the two ends. Per the germline V gene, CDR1 is MGHRA and CDR2 is YSYEKL.

The CDR3 DNA reads TGTGCCAGCAGCTTAGGCGGTACCCCAGATACGCAGTATTTT. Amino acids: CASSLGGTPDTQYF. The chain employs TRBV5-4 and TRBJ2-3; D ambiguous. The CDR3 consists of 14 residues. V lost 2 bases and J lost 4, with 11 bases in between. In germline, CDR1 is SGHNT, CDR2 YYREEE (reference sequence).

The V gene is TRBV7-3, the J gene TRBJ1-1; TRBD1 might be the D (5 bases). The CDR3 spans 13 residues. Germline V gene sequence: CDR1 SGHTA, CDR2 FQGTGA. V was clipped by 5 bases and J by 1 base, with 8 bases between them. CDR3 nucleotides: TGTGCCAGCAGCGAAGGACAGAACACTGAAGCTTTCTTT. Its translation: CASSEGQNTEAFF.

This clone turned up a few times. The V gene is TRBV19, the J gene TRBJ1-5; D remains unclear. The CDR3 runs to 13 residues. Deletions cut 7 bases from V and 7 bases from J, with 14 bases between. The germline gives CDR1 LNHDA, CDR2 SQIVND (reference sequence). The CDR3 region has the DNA TGTGCCAGTATGAGGGATTTGAACCAGCCCCAGCATTTT. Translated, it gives CASMRDLNQPQHF.

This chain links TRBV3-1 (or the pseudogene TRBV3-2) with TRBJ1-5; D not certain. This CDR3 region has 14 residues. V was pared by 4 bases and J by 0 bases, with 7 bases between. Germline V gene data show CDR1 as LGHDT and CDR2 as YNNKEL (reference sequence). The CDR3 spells CASSPDYSNQPQHF. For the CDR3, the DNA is TGTGCCAGCAGCCCCGACTATAGCAATCAGCCCCAGCATTTT.

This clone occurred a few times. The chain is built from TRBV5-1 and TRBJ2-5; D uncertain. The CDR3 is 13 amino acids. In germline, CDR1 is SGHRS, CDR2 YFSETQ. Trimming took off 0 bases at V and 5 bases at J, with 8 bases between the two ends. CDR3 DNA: TGCGCCAGCAGCTTGGTGAGCTGGGAGACCCAGTACTTC. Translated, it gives CASSLVSWETQYF. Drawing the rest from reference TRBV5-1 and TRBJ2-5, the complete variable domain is KAGVTQTPRYLIKTRGQQVTLSCSPISGHRSVSWYQQTPGQGLQFLFEYFSETQRNKGNFPGRFSGRQFSNSRSEMNVSTLELGDSALYLCASSLVSWETQYFGPGTRLLVL.

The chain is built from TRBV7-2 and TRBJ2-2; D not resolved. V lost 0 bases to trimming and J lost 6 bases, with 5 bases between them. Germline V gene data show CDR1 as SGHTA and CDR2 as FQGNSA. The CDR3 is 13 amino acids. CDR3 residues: CASSLAPPGELFF. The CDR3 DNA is TGTGCCAGCAGCTTAGCGCCCCCCGGGGAGCTGTTTTTT.

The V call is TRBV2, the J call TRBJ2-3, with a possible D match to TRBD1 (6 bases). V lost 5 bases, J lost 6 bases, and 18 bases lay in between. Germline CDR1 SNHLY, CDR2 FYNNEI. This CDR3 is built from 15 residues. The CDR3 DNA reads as TGTGCCAGCAGTTCAGGGGCCGACGTAGGGGATACGCAGTATTTT. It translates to CASSSGADVGDTQYF. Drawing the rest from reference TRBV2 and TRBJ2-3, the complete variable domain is EPEVTQTPSHQVTQMGQEVILRCVPISNHLYFYWYRQILGQKVEFLVSFYNNEISEKSEIFDDQFSVERPDGSNFTLKIRSTKLEDSAMYFCASSSGADVGDTQYFGPGTRLTVL.

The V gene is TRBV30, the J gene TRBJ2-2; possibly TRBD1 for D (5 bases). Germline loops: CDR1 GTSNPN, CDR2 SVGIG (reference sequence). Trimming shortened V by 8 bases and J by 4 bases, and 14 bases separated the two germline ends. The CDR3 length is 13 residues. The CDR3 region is CARQEQGTGELFF. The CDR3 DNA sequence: TGTGCCCGTCAAGAGCAGGGCACCGGGGAGCTGTTTTTT.

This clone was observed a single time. The CDR3 here is CASSTVEAKNIQYF. The CDR3 coding sequence is TGTGCCAGCAGTACGGTTGAAGCCAAAAACATTCAGTACTTC. J is TRBJ2-4 and V is TRBV2; D ambiguous. The V gene lost 5 bases and the J gene lost 0 bases, with 8 bases spanning the gap. There are 14 residues in the CDR3. Germline V gene sequence: CDR1 SNHLY, CDR2 FYNNEI.

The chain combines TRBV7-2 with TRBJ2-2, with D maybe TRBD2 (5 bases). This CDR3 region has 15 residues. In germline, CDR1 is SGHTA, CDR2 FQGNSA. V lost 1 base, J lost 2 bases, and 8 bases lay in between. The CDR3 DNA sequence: TGTGCCAGCAGCTTAGACGGGGTTAACACCGGGGAGCTGTTTTTT. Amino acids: CASSLDGVNTGELFF.

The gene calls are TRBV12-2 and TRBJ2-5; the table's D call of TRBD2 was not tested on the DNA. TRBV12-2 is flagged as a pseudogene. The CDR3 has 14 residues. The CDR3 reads CASRLVVGKETQYF. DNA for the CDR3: TGTGCAAGTCGCTTAGTAGTCGGGAAAGAGACCCAGTACTTC.

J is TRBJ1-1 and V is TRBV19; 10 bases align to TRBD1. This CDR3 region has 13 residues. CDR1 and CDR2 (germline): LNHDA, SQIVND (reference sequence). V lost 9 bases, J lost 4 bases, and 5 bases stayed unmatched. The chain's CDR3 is CASEDRGSTEAFF. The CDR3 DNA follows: TGTGCCAGCGAGGACAGGGGGAGCACTGAAGCTTTCTTT.

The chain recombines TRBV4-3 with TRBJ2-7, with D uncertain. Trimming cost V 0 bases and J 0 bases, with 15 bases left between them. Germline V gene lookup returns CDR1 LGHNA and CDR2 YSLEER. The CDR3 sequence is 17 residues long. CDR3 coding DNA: TGCGCCAGCAGCCAAGATAATAGGCAGGTTAGCTCCTACGAGCAGTACTTC. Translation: CASSQDNRQVSSYEQYF.

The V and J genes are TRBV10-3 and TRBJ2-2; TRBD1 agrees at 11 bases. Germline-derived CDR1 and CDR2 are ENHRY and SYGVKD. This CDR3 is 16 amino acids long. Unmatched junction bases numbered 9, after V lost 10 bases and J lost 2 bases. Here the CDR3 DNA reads TGTGCCACCCAATCCGGGACAGGGGGAAACACCGGGGAGCTGTTTTTT. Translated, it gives CATQSGTGGNTGELFF.

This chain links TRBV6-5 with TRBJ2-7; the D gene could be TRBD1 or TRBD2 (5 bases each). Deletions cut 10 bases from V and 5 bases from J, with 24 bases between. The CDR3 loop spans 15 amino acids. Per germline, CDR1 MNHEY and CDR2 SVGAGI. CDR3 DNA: TGTGCCACCCTATACGGCTCCTCGGGGCGGCACGAGCAGTACTTC. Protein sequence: CATLYGSSGRHEQYF.

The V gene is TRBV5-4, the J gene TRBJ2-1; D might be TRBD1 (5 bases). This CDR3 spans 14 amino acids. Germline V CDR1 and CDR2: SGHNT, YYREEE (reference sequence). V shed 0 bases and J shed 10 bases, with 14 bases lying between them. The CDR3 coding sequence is TGTGCCAGCAGCTTGGAAGGGGCGCTTAGGGAGCAGTTCTTC. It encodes CASSLEGALREQFF.